A single sample gave rise to the 11 T cell receptor beta chains below, sequenced in a study of read filtering for tumor transcriptome and immune sequencing. From approximately 400 ng of RNA, a library with molecular barcoded alpha/delta and beta/gamma adaptors was made. TCRdb independently ran MiXCR on the reads; one entry per CDR3 protein. The data hold about 47,000 distinct CDR3 sequences, with approximately 12% observed a single time. The sequenced sample was a population of CD138-negative cells sorted from bone marrow. The receptors were sampled from a donor at least 40 years old with multiple myeloma.

This clonotype was detected ten times or more. This chain joins TRBV7-8 and TRBJ1-1; a possible D gene is TRBD1 (6 bases). In germline, CDR1 is SGHVS, CDR2 FQNEAQ. V was trimmed by 0 bases and J by 4 bases, leaving 18 bases between them. The CDR3 spans 17 residues. The CDR3: CASSLAGAGWALTEAFF. CDR3 DNA sequence: TGTGCCAGCAGCTTAGCGGGGGCAGGGTGGGCCCTCACTGAAGCTTTCTTT. The full variable domain, in which reference TRBV7-8 and TRBJ1-1 provide the parts outside the CDR3, is GAGVSQSPRYKVAKRGQDVALRCDPISGHVSLFWYQQALGQGPEFLTYFQNEAQLDKSGLPSDRFFAERPEGSVSTLKIQRTQQEDSAVYLCASSLAGAGWALTEAFFGQGTRLTVV.

Only a few counts were recorded for this clonotype. At one boundary the junction diverges from the germline segment, which might be a read error. The chain links TRBV10-3 to TRBJ2-7, with 8 bases fitting TRBD2. This CDR3 contains 15 residues. Germline CDR1 reads ENHRY; CDR2 reads SYGVKD. The chain's CDR3 is CAISGANSGIDEQHF. CDR3 nucleotide sequence: TGTGCCATCAGTGGGGCTAATAGCGGGATCGACGAGCAGCACTTC.

This clonotype was recorded at least ten times. The rearrangement uses TRBV5-1 and TRBJ2-4, with D possibly TRBD1 on 7 matching bases. Trimming left V 3 bases short and J 1 base short, with 14 bases between. CDR1 is SGHRS and CDR2 is YFSETQ in the germline V gene. The CDR3 loop spans 16 amino acids. In DNA form, the CDR3 reads TGCGCCAGCAGCTACCACAGGGGAGGTGCCAAAAACATTCAGTACTTC. Protein product: CASSYHRGGAKNIQYF. The whole variable domain, remainder taken from reference TRBV5-1 and TRBJ2-4, is KAGVTQTPRYLIKTRGQQVTLSCSPISGHRSVSWYQQTPGQGLQFLFEYFSETQRNKGNFPGRFSGRQFSNSRSEMNVSTLELGDSALYLCASSYHRGGAKNIQYFGAGTRLSVL.

This clonotype was seen many times. This chain uses TRBV19 with TRBJ2-1; 7 bases agree with TRBD2. V lost 7 bases to trimming and J lost 5 bases; unmatched junction nucleotides: 17. This CDR3 is built from 17 residues. Germline assignment: CDR1 LNHDA and CDR2 SQIVND (reference sequence). The chain's CDR3 is CASTNKRAGEEDNEQFF. The CDR3 region has the DNA TGTGCCAGTACCAACAAGCGGGCGGGAGAGGAGGACAATGAGCAGTTCTTC.

This clonotype was found many times. The chain has TRBV5-4 and TRBJ2-3; TRBD2 matches 9 bases. Germline V gives CDR1 SGHNT, CDR2 YYREEE (reference sequence). J lost 2 bases, V lost 4 bases, and 8 bases had no gene match. The CDR3 has 16 residues. CDR3 sequence (DNA): TGTGCCAGCAGCCCCTCTAGCGGGAAGTACACAGATACGCAGTATTTT. Translation: CASSPSSGKYTDTQYF.

This clonotype appeared many times. The chain recombines TRBV30 with TRBJ1-5, with D possibly matching TRBD1 (6 bases). The CDR3 loop spans 13 amino acids. The V end was cut by 0 bases, the J end by 7 bases, with 10 bases between. Germline assignment: CDR1 GTSNPN and CDR2 SVGIG (reference sequence). For the CDR3, the DNA is TGTGCCTGGAGTGTCAGGGGTAAGCAGCCCCAGCATTTT. It yields the protein CAWSVRGKQPQHF.

In this sample, this clonotype turned up many times. V gene TRBV14 combines with J gene TRBJ2-2, with 7 bases that match TRBD1. The CDR3 consists of 14 residues. The trim removed 6 bases at V and 5 bases at J, leaving 6 bases unmatched. Germline V lookup: CDR1 SGHDN, CDR2 FVKESK. In nucleotides, the CDR3 is TGTGCCAGCAGACGATTACAGGGGACCGGGGAGCTGTTTTTT. Translating it yields CASRRLQGTGELFF.

The chain uses TRBV28 and TRBJ2-7, with D possibly being TRBD2 (5 bases). CDR1 and CDR2 (germline): MDHEN, SYDVKM. The CDR3 extends over 14 amino acids. V gave up 5 bases and J gave up 2 bases, with 13 bases separating them. The CDR3 DNA is TGTGCCAGCAGTGAAGCTAGCAGTACCTACGAGCAGTACTTC. This translates into CASSEASSTYEQYF. The variable domain in full, completed from reference TRBV28 and TRBJ2-7, reads DVKVTQSSRYLVKRTGEKVFLECVQDMDHENMFWYRQDPGLGLRLIYFSYDVKMKEKGDIPEGYSVSREKKERFSLILESASTNQTSMYLCASSEASSTYEQYFGPGTRLTVT.

This clonotype has a count of ten or more. The V call is TRBV5-1, the J call TRBJ2-5; unclear D gene. The CDR3 spans 12 residues. Trimming took off 1 base at V and 4 bases at J, with 5 bases between the two ends. The germline CDR1 and CDR2 sequences are SGHRS and YFSETQ. This CDR3 is CASSLWGETQYF. As DNA, the CDR3 is TGCGCCAGCAGCTTGTGGGGAGAGACCCAGTACTTC.

In this sample, this clonotype turned up many times. The chain has TRBV7-2 and TRBJ2-3, with D perhaps TRBD2 (6 bases). CDR1 is SGHTA, CDR2 FQGNSA, per germline. V was clipped by 0 bases and J by 3 bases, with 10 bases between them. CDR3 length equals 15 residues. CDR3 in DNA: TGTGCCAGCAGCTTAGCGGGACTTAGTACAGATACGCAGTATTTT. This translates into CASSLAGLSTDTQYF.

This clonotype appeared many times. This sequence joins TRBV20-1 and TRBJ1-1; tentatively, D is TRBD1 (5 bases). Germline-derived CDR1 and CDR2 are DFQATT and SNEGSKA (reference sequence). The V end was cut by 4 bases, the J end by 5 bases, with 17 bases between. The CDR3 spans 14 residues. CDR3 bases: TGCAGTGCTAATGTCGGGGACGGGCGTACTGAAGCTTTCTTT. Residues: CSANVGDGRTEAFF.